This entry concerns a single T cell receptor (beta chain). The CDR3 sequence is 16 residues long. Germline V gives CDR1 MGHRA, CDR2 YSYEKL. The V end lost 0 bases, the J end lost 6 bases, and 17 bases lay between the germline ends. Authors' analysis steps: Reference gene primers were amplified, and this amplification served to estimate nucleated cell counts. Generated by immunoSEQ multiplex PCR, the TCRdb table keeps only in-frame clones and is missing some. D and trimming come from the DNA, and the V and J calls and clone size come from that table. The profile shows around 150,000 clones, approximately 84% of them singletons. This record belongs to a study of blood T cell repertoires in COVID-19. Turning to the study itself: The origin of the acute and convalescent COVID-19 samples was the United States, Italy and Spain.

The rearrangement uses TRBV4-1 and TRBJ2-5; D may be TRBD2 (5 bases). The source of this sequence is a man aged 65 to 79 with acute or convalescent COVID-19. The specimen was peripheral blood. CDR3 bases: TGCGCCAGCAGCCAAGACCCCGCGGGTGGGGTACAGACCCAGTACTTC. Translated, it gives CASSQDPAGGVQTQYF.